This is a list of T cell receptor beta chains from one sample in a study of long-term antiretroviral therapy in people with HIV. Generated by immunoSEQ multiplex PCR, the TCRdb table keeps only in-frame clones and is missing some. The table includes fewer than 45,000 clones, around 85% detected once. The input for sequencing was unsorted PBMCs, taken 2.2 years after starting antiretroviral therapy. The source is a man aged 18 to 29 with HIV. Both conserved end residues are part of each CDR3. D genes are given only for firm matches. Size is omitted from some rows. Given values are once, few, many or a class for expanded clones.

clone size	V gene	D gene	J gene	CDR3 DNA	CDR3 protein
NA	TRBV19	TRBD1	TRBJ1-5	TGTGCCAGTAGGGGACAGGGTTGGAATCAGCCCCAGCATTTT	CASRGQGWNQPQHF
NA	TRBV28	NA	TRBJ1-1	TGTGCCAGCAGTTTCCTGAACACTGAAGCTTTCTTT	CASSFLNTEAFF
NA	TRBV6-1	NA	TRBJ2-1	TGTGCCAGTCTTGGGACCCCACGCTACAATGAGCAGTTCTTC	CASLGTPRYNEQFF
few	TRBV7-2	NA	TRBJ2-2	TGTGCCAGCAGCTTAGGGCTAGTAGACACCGGGGAGCTGTTTTTT	CASSLGLVDTGELFF
NA	TRBV30	TRBD2	TRBJ2-7	TGTGCCTGGAGTGTAATTGGGACTAGCGGGAGGAAAATATTCGAGCAGTACTTC	CAWSVIGTSGRKIFEQYF
NA	TRBV11-2	TRBD1	TRBJ1-1	TGTGCCAGCAGCTTCCGGGCCGATCTCGGGACAGCCTTGAACACTGAAGCTTTCTTT	CASSFRADLGTALNTEAFF
NA	TRBV25-1	NA	TRBJ1-1	TGTGCCAGCAGCGACAGTCTGAACACTGAAGCTTTCTTT	CASSDSLNTEAFF
NA	TRBV5-1	TRBD1	TRBJ1-2	TGCGCCAGCAGCCTAGGACAGGGAGGGTATGGCTACACCTTC	CASSLGQGGYGYTF
NA	TRBV7-9	NA	TRBJ2-7	TGTGCCAGCAGCCCAGGCGGGACCCAGAGCTCCTACGAGCAGTACTTC	CASSPGGTQSSYEQYF
NA	TRBV4-1	NA	TRBJ2-5	TGCGCCAGCAGCCAAGATTTCAGGTCACAGTACTTC	CASSQDFRSQYF
NA	TRBV11-3	NA	TRBJ1-5	TGTGCCAGCTCTACCCAGGGTGGGTACAATCAGCCCCAGCATTTT	CASSTQGGYNQPQHF
NA	TRBV6-5	NA	TRBJ1-5	TGTGCCAGCAGTCAGAATTTTAATCAGCCCCAGCATTTT	CASSQNFNQPQHF
NA	TRBV6-4	TRBD2	TRBJ2-3	TGTGCCAGCAGTGACTCGCGGGGGAGCACAGATACGCAGTATTTT	CASSDSRGSTDTQYF
NA	TRBV25-1	TRBD1	TRBJ2-5	TGTGCCAGCAGCGGACAGGGGGTCGAGACCCAGTACTTC	CASSGQGVETQYF
NA	TRBV9	NA	TRBJ2-1	TGTGCCAGCAGCGCTGCCATCCACAATGAGCAGTTCTTC	CASSAAIHNEQFF
few	TRBV4-1	NA	TRBJ1-4	TGCGCCAGCAGCCAAGTGACTAATGAAAAACTGTTTTTT	CASSQVTNEKLFF
NA	TRBV10-3	NA	TRBJ2-5	TGTGCCATCAGCCAGACAGGACAAGAGACCCAGTACTTC	CAISQTGQETQYF
NA	TRBV6-1	TRBD1	TRBJ1-2	TGTGCCAGCAGTGCCTGGACAGGTTCCGCTAACTATGGCTACACCTTC	CASSAWTGSANYGYTF
NA	TRBV4-1	NA	TRBJ1-2	TGCGCCAGCAGCCAAGAAAACGTCGCCAACTATGGCTACACCTTC	CASSQENVANYGYTF
NA	TRBV30	NA	TRBJ2-2	TGTGCCTGGAGCGGGGTTGGCGGGCCCCTCCGCCCCGGGGAGCTGTTTTTT	CAWSGVGGPLRPGELFF
NA	TRBV30	NA	TRBJ1-2	TGTGCCTGGAGTCGCGTTCGGTCGGGCTACACCTTC	CAWSRVRSGYTF
NA	TRBV7-8	TRBD1	TRBJ1-1	TGTGCCAGCAGCTTATCCGGACAGGGGGTGAACACTGAAGCTTTCTTT	CASSLSGQGVNTEAFF
NA	TRBV4-2	TRBD2	TRBJ2-3	TGTGCCAGCAGCCAAGATGGGACTAGCGGGGGAGATACGCAGTATTTT	CASSQDGTSGGDTQYF
NA	TRBV27	NA	TRBJ2-5	TGTGCCAGCAGTTTATACGGAGTGGAGACCCAGTACTTC	CASSLYGVETQYF
NA	TRBV5-1	NA	TRBJ2-5	TGCGCCAGCAGCTTGAGTCCGGGGGAAGAGACCCAGTACTTC	CASSLSPGEETQYF
NA	TRBV6-6	NA	TRBJ2-1	TGTGCCAGCAGTTACTCGGGGAATGAGCAGTTCTTC	CASSYSGNEQFF
NA	TRBV6-6	NA	TRBJ2-1	TGTGCCAGCACGACGGCCTCCTACAATGAGCAGTTCTTC	CASTTASYNEQFF
NA	TRBV27	NA	TRBJ2-5	TGTGCCAGCAGTCCTGACGGAATGAAAGAGACCCAGTACTTC	CASSPDGMKETQYF
NA	TRBV5-4	NA	TRBJ1-1	TGTGCCAGCAGCTGGGGCAGAGAGAACACTGAAGCTTTCTTT	CASSWGRENTEAFF
once	TRBV7-9	TRBD1	TRBJ1-1	TGTGCCAGCAGCTTGCGCAGGGGGCATAGGGACACTGAAGCTTTCTTT	CASSLRRGHRDTEAFF
NA	TRBV7-8	NA	TRBJ1-1	TGTGCCAGCAGCTTAGGAGAGAACACTGAAGCTTTCTTT	CASSLGENTEAFF
NA	TRBV28	NA	TRBJ2-7	TGTGCCAGCAAAGAATCCTATCGCGAGCAGTACTTC	CASKESYREQYF
NA	TRBV13	TRBD2	TRBJ2-1	TGTGCCAGCAGCTTAGGAGCGGGAGGGTTTAATGAGCAGTTCTTC	CASSLGAGGFNEQFF